This T cell receptor beta chain was sequenced for a study of blood T cell repertoires in COVID-19. The overall study: The United States, Italy and Spain provided the acute and convalescent COVID-19 samples. T cells, B-cell-depleted T cells, or PBMCs provided the cDNA or gDNA that served as material.

Study members were between about 18 and 90 years old and lived in approximately 25 US regions. Data came from immunoSEQ multiplex PCR; TCRdb stores just in-frame clones and leaves some out. The sample consists of fewer than 350,000 clones, nearly 90% of them appearing once. The specimen was PBMCs or T cells enriched from blood (not recorded which). The TCR sequence derives from a young woman with acute COVID-19.

CDR3 coding DNA: TGTGCCAGCAGATCTGGACTAGCGGAGTCCTACAATGAGCAGTTCTTC. It yields the protein CASRSGLAESYNEQFF. V usage is TRBV28 and J usage is TRBJ2-1, with TRBD2 matching over 10 bases. This CDR3 comprises 16 residues. Germline CDR1 is MDHEN and CDR2 is SYDVKM. V shed 6 bases and J 1 base; nucleotides not matched to a gene: 6. Drawing the rest from reference TRBV28 and TRBJ2-1, the complete variable domain is DVKVTQSSRYLVKRTGEKVFLECVQDMDHENMFWYRQDPGLGLRLIYFSYDVKMKEKGDIPEGYSVSREKKERFSLILESASTNQTSMYLCASRSGLAESYNEQFFGPGTRLTVL.